The 25 T cell receptor beta chains below come from one sample, sequenced in a study of response to subunit inactivated influenza vaccine. One entry per CDR3 protein results from TCRdb running MiXCR on the RT-PCR reads. The table has 560,000 or so distinct CDR3 sequences, 6.5% to 8% seen once. The specimen comprised PBMCs from blood, sampled roughly 24 months after vaccination. These TCRs come from a man in his fifties or sixties who received an inactivated influenza vaccine.

The V call is TRBV2, the J call TRBJ2-5; D not certain. Looked up from germline, CDR1 is SNHLY and CDR2 is FYNNEI. Trimming stripped 7 bases from V and 2 bases from J, with 14 bases between. The CDR3 runs 14 residues. The CDR3 DNA reads TGTGCCAGCACTTTGGAGTCCTTACAAGAGACCCAGTACTTC. This sequence encodes CASTLESLQETQYF.

This clonotype was observed many times. The CDR3 protein is CATSDGHWNTEAFF. In DNA, the CDR3 is TGTGCCACCAGTGATGGACATTGGAACACTGAAGCTTTCTTT. The chain links TRBV24-1 to TRBJ1-1; perhaps TRBD1 as D (5 bases). The V end was cut by 3 bases, the J end by 1 base, with 8 bases between. This CDR3 comprises 14 residues. Germline V gene sequence: CDR1 KGHDR, CDR2 SFDVKD.

The chain combines TRBV18 with TRBJ1-5; D gene unclear. This CDR3 has 13 amino acids. Trimming cost V 6 bases and J 1 base, with 7 bases left between them. Germline V CDR1 and CDR2: KGHSH, LQKENI. The CDR3 loop reads CASSTHSNQPQHF. CDR3 DNA sequence: TGTGCCAGCTCGACCCACAGCAATCAGCCCCAGCATTTT.

This clonotype has a count of ten or more. The genes are TRBV7-9 and TRBJ2-5; D remains unclear. V was pared by 4 bases and J by 5 bases, with 5 bases between. The CDR3 contains 11 residues. The germline CDR1 and CDR2 sequences are SEHNR and FQNEAQ (reference sequence). The chain's CDR3 is CASSSSETQYF. CDR3 DNA sequence: TGTGCCAGCAGCTCTTCGGAGACCCAGTACTTC. The full variable domain, completed using reference TRBV7-9 and TRBJ2-5, is DTGVSQNPRHKITKRGQNVTFRCDPISEHNRLYWYRQTLGQGPEFLTYFQNEAQLEKSRLLSDRFSAERPKGSFSTLEIQRTEQGDSAMYLCASSSSETQYFGPGTRLLVL.

Points on this clonotype: A much larger clone is a single base away; this may be a read error. V and J are TRBV4-3 and TRBJ2-1; D not certain. Germline CDR1 is LGHNA and CDR2 is YSLEER. This CDR3 region has 16 residues. The DNA for the CDR3 is TGCGCCAGCAGCATAAGCTCGGGCGGCGCCTACAATGCGCAGTTCTTC. Translating gives CASSISSGGAYNAQFF.

The chain employs TRBV7-9 and TRBJ2-3; a weak D match, TRBD2 (6 bases). Germline CDR1 is SEHNR and CDR2 is FQNEAQ (reference sequence). This CDR3 is 15 amino acids long. V shed 3 bases and J shed 6 bases, with 16 bases lying between them. The CDR3 loop reads CASSFAGPRADTQYF. For the CDR3, the DNA is TGTGCCAGCAGCTTTGCGGGACCCAGGGCGGATACGCAGTATTTT.

This clonotype was observed a few times. The chain links TRBV12-3 or TRBV12-4 to TRBJ2-1; 9 nucleotides align to TRBD2. V was pared by 7 bases and J by 3 bases, with 4 bases of the junction left unmatched. The CDR3 length is 14 residues. Here the CDR3 reads CASTPSGIYNEQFF. The CDR3 DNA reads TGTGCCAGCACCCCTAGCGGGATCTACAATGAGCAGTTCTTC.

This chain connects TRBV7-2 to TRBJ2-3, with TRBD2 identical over 9 bases. The CDR3 is 16 amino acids. Per germline, CDR1 SGHTA and CDR2 FQGNSA. The V and J ends lost 0 bases and 1 base, in that order; junction bases with no gene match: 2. The CDR3 protein is CASSLASGSGTDTQYF. Written as DNA, the CDR3 is TGTGCCAGCAGCTTAGCTAGCGGGAGTGGCACAGATACGCAGTATTTT.

The CDR3 DNA reads TGTGCCAGCAGTGGCGGACTGCATAGCAATCAGCCCCAGCATTTT. It translates to CASSGGLHSNQPQHF. The chain joins TRBV12-3 or TRBV12-4 to TRBJ1-5, with D uncertain. The CDR3 runs 15 residues. The germline V and J ends were trimmed by 5 bases and 0 bases, with 11 bases remaining between them.

CDR3 in DNA: TGCGCCAGCAGCGAGACAGGGGGAAGCGGAAACACCATATATTTT. Protein sequence: CASSETGGSGNTIYF. This chain links TRBV4-1 with TRBJ1-3, with 9 bases that match TRBD1. Germline trimming cut 5 bases from V and 4 bases from J; bases unmatched to any gene: 6. CDR1 is MGHRA, CDR2 YSYEKL, per germline. CDR3 length: 15 amino acids.

V and J are TRBV4-3 and TRBJ2-5; 14 positions agree with TRBD2. The germline V gene has CDR1 LGHNA and CDR2 YSLEER. The junction had 9 bases not matched to a gene; V was cut back by 4 bases and J by 5 bases. This CDR3 has 17 amino acids. The CDR3 DNA is TGCGCCAGCAGCCGGGGACTAGCGGGGGTTTATCAGGAGACCCAGTACTTC. This translates into CASSRGLAGVYQETQYF.

The rearrangement uses TRBV12-3 or TRBV12-4 and TRBJ1-2; D is possibly TRBD1 (6 bases). The V end lost 1 base, the J end lost 3 bases, and 15 bases lay between the germline ends. The CDR3 has 16 amino acids. CDR3 in DNA: TGTGCCAGCAGTTTAGGGAGGGCAGGGGTTGACTATGGCTACACCTTC. Translated, it gives CASSLGRAGVDYGYTF.

This clonotype was counted a few times. The chain combines TRBV14 with TRBJ1-2; the match to TRBD1 covers 8 bases. Germline CDR1 SGHDN, CDR2 FVKESK. With V trimmed by 0 bases and J by 5 bases, 5 bases remained unmatched. The CDR3 sequence is 15 residues long. The CDR3 region is CASSQDVGQGYGYTF. The CDR3 nucleotides read TGTGCCAGCAGCCAAGACGTAGGACAGGGTTATGGCTACACCTTC. Full variable domain (missing parts from reference TRBV14 and TRBJ1-2): EAGVTQFPSHSVIEKGQTVTLRCDPISGHDNLYWYRRVMGKEIKFLLHFVKESKQDESGMPNNRFLAERTGGTYSTLKVQPAELEDSGVYFCASSQDVGQGYGYTFGSGTRLTVV.

This clonotype appeared many times. The V and J genes are TRBV10-3 and TRBJ2-5; D call uncertain. The length of the CDR3 is 11 residues. V dropped 10 bases and J dropped 2 bases, with 8 bases sitting between them. In germline, CDR1 is ENHRY, CDR2 SYGVKD. For the CDR3, the DNA is TGTGCCACCTCACCTCAAGAGACCCAGTACTTC. Its protein product is CATSPQETQYF.

This clonotype was seen more than once but under ten times. V and J are TRBV3-1 and TRBJ2-7; 8 nucleotides match TRBD1. With V trimmed by 1 base and J by 3 bases, 5 bases remained unmatched. The CDR3 runs to 15 residues. Germline assignment: CDR1 LGHDT and CDR2 YNNKEL (reference sequence). The DNA for the CDR3 is TGTGCCAGCAGCCAAGGCCAGGGGGCGAACTACGAGCAGTACTTC. Protein product: CASSQGQGANYEQYF.

This chain uses TRBV20-1 with TRBJ2-3, with TRBD2 identical over 11 bases. The CDR3 has 18 residues. J lost 0 bases, V lost 5 bases, and 13 bases had no gene match. Per the germline V gene, CDR1 is DFQATT and CDR2 is SNEGSKA (reference sequence). As DNA, the CDR3 is TGCAGTGCTCTAAGGGCTAGCGGGGGGTCCTCTAGCACAGATACGCAGTATTTT. This gives the protein CSALRASGGSSSTDTQYF.

The chain couples TRBV2 to TRBJ2-6; weak D call: TRBD1 (6 bases). Germline CDR1 and CDR2: SNHLY and FYNNEI. This CDR3 comprises 17 residues. Trimming removed 6 bases at V and 0 bases at J, with 15 bases between. The CDR3 nucleotides read TGTGCCAGCAGCGAAACCACAGGGTTCTCTGGGGCCAACGTCCTGACTTTC. Its protein product is CASSETTGFSGANVLTF. Full variable domain (rest looked up from reference TRBV2 and TRBJ2-6): EPEVTQTPSHQVTQMGQEVILRCVPISNHLYFYWYRQILGQKVEFLVSFYNNEISEKSEIFDDQFSVERPDGSNFTLKIRSTKLEDSAMYFCASSETTGFSGANVLTFGAGSRLTVL.

At least ten counts were recorded for this clonotype. This chain joins TRBV12-3 or TRBV12-4 and TRBJ1-4, with TRBD1 identical over 9 bases. V lost 6 bases and J lost 6; bases outside the gene matches: 8. The CDR3 loop spans 15 amino acids. The CDR3 DNA follows: TGTGCCAGCAGCCCCTACAGGGGGCAAGATGAAAAACTGTTTTTT. Protein sequence: CASSPYRGQDEKLFF.

The rearrangement joins TRBV7-8 to TRBJ2-5; no clear D gene. Germline V gene data show CDR1 as SGHVS and CDR2 as FQNEAQ. Trimming removed 3 bases at V and 3 bases at J, with 11 bases between. The CDR3 is made up of 14 amino acids. The CDR3 loop reads CASSLVFREETQYF. CDR3 DNA: TGTGCCAGCAGCTTGGTTTTCAGAGAAGAGACCCAGTACTTC.

This clonotype was seen ten or more times. The chain uses TRBV12-3 or TRBV12-4 and TRBJ1-2, with D unclear. The CDR3 runs 13 residues. V was pared by 1 base and J by 5 bases, with 8 bases between. The CDR3 here is CASSLGTWYGYTF. The CDR3 nucleotides read TGTGCCAGCAGTTTAGGGACGTGGTATGGCTACACCTTC.

The chain links TRBV29-1 to TRBJ2-7; no clear D gene. The V gene's germline CDR1 is SQVTM and CDR2 ANQGSEA. V lost 6 bases and J 0 bases, leaving 12 bases between the germline ends. CDR3 length: 13 residues. The CDR3 region has the DNA TGCAGCGTCCAAGGGCAAGGCTCCTACGAGCAGTACTTC. It specifies CSVQGQGSYEQYF.

The chain carries TRBV12-3 or TRBV12-4 and TRBJ1-2; possibly TRBD1 for D (5 bases). Trimming pared 5 bases from V and 2 bases from J, leaving 12 bases between. CDR3 length: 14 residues. CDR3 sequence: CASSQHPGNYGYTF. CDR3 bases: TGTGCCAGCAGTCAACACCCAGGGAACTATGGCTACACCTTC.

This clonotype was found a few times. This chain links TRBV5-1 with TRBJ1-1; 7 nucleotides match TRBD1. Germline V gene lookup returns CDR1 SGHRS and CDR2 YFSETQ. J lost 1 base, V lost 3 bases, and 6 bases had no gene match. This CDR3 spans 15 amino acids. The CDR3 loop is CASSSGGTANTEAFF. The CDR3 nucleotides are TGCGCCAGCAGCTCAGGCGGGACAGCGAACACTGAAGCTTTCTTT.

This clonotype has a handful of counts. This sequence joins TRBV5-1 and TRBJ2-3; D assignment may be TRBD1 or TRBD2 (5 bases each). Trimming removed 0 bases at V and 4 bases at J, with 12 bases between. This CDR3 is built from 15 residues. Germline loops: CDR1 SGHRS, CDR2 YFSETQ. The CDR3 is CASSLEGLEADTQYF. The CDR3 coding sequence is TGCGCCAGCAGCTTGGAGGGGTTGGAGGCAGATACGCAGTATTTT.

This clonotype showed up just a few times. The V call is TRBV7-6, the J call TRBJ2-3; 8 nucleotides line up with TRBD2. After removal of 2 bases from V and 6 bases from J, the junction contained 7 bases not matched to a gene. Germline V gene lookup returns CDR1 SGHVS and CDR2 FNYEAQ. This CDR3 is 15 amino acids long. Here the CDR3 reads CASSLRGAGVDTQYF. The CDR3 coding sequence is TGTGCCAGCAGCTTACGGGGAGCGGGAGTGGATACGCAGTATTTT. Complete variable domain (other parts from reference TRBV7-6 and TRBJ2-3): GAGVSQSPRYKVTKRGQDVALRCDPISGHVSLYWYRQALGQGPEFLTYFNYEAQQDKSGLPNDRFSAERPEGSISTLTIQRTEQRDSAMYRCASSLRGAGVDTQYFGPGTRLTVL.